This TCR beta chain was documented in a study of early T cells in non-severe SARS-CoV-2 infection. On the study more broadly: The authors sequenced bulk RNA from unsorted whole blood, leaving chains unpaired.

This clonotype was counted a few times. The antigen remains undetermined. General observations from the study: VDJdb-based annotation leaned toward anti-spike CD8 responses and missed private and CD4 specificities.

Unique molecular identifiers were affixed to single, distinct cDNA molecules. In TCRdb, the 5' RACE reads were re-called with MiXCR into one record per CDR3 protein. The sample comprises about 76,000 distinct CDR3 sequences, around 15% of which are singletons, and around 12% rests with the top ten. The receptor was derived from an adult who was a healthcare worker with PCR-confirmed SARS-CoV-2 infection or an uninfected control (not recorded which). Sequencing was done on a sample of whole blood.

The CDR3 region is CASTEGSSLSNQPQHF. CDR3 nucleotides: TGTGCCAGCACCGAGGGGAGTTCCCTTAGCAATCAGCCCCAGCATTTT. The genes are TRBV12-3 or TRBV12-4 and TRBJ1-5; perhaps TRBD1 as D (5 bases). Trimming cost V 7 bases and J 0 bases, with 16 bases left between them. This CDR3 has 16 residues.